These 4 T cell receptor beta chains were all obtained from the same sample, sequenced in a study of T cells in localized non-small cell lung cancer. Profiling relied on immunoSEQ multiplex PCR, and the TCRdb table lists in-frame clones only, not all of them. The sample holds about 72,000 clones, 84% seen once. This specimen was peripheral blood, taken before any cancer treatment. These receptor sequences come from a female donor aged 60 or older with stage I lung adenocarcinoma.

In this sample, this clone turned up once. The chain employs TRBV2 and TRBJ1-2; no clear D gene. The germline V and J ends were trimmed by 3 bases and 1 base, with 6 bases remaining between them. This CDR3 contains 13 residues. The germline V gene encodes CDR1 SNHLY and CDR2 FYNNEI. The CDR3 DNA sequence: TGTGCCAGCAGTGAGCGGGGTAACTATGGCTACACCTTC. Translated, it gives CASSERGNYGYTF.

The CDR3 region has the DNA TGTGCCAGCAGTACCTGGACGTCCCCAGATACGCAGTATTTT. It codes for CASSTWTSPDTQYF. The chain has TRBV27 and TRBJ2-3; D not resolved. This CDR3 is built from 14 residues. The germline V and J ends were trimmed by 5 bases and 4 bases, with 13 bases remaining between them. The V gene's germline CDR1 is MNHEY and CDR2 SMNVEV (reference sequence).

This clone was observed a few times. This chain joins TRBV5-1 and TRBJ1-1, with a weak D call TRBD1 (6 bases). V lost 4 bases and J 4 bases, leaving 11 bases between the germline ends. Per germline, CDR1 SGHRS and CDR2 YFSETQ. CDR3 length: 13 amino acids. In nucleotides, the CDR3 is TGCGCCAGCAGCAAGGACAGACCCACTGAAGCTTTCTTT. It encodes CASSKDRPTEAFF. Together with reference TRBV5-1 and TRBJ1-1, the CDR3 gives the full variable domain: KAGVTQTPRYLIKTRGQQVTLSCSPISGHRSVSWYQQTPGQGLQFLFEYFSETQRNKGNFPGRFSGRQFSNSRSEMNVSTLELGDSALYLCASSKDRPTEAFFGQGTRLTVV.

This clone was seen once. The chain carries TRBV6-5 and TRBJ1-3; D not certain. Trimming took off 4 bases at V and 0 bases at J, with 13 bases between the two ends. In germline, CDR1 is MNHEY, CDR2 SVGAGI. The length of the CDR3 is 16 residues. The CDR3 loop reads CASSSRGISSGNTIYF. CDR3 sequence (DNA): TGTGCCAGCAGTTCCCGAGGGATAAGCTCTGGAAACACCATATATTTT.